The sequence of this TCR beta chain was determined in a study of blood T cell repertoires in COVID-19. For the study at large: COVID-19 samples, acute and convalescent, were from the United States, Italy and Spain. PBMCs, B-cell-depleted T cells, or T cells provided the cDNA or gDNA that made up the material.

The CDR3 totals 12 residues. The germline V and J ends were trimmed by 7 bases and 1 base, with 7 bases remaining between them. CDR1 is SNHLY and CDR2 is FYNNEI in the germline V gene. Seattle patients were enrolled during active infection and followed longitudinally. How the authors handled the data: The authors estimated nucleated cell counts from reference gene primer amplification. Sequenced by immunoSEQ multiplex PCR; TCRdb stores in-frame clones only, minus some. V, J and clone size are those of that table, while D and trimming were read from the DNA. The table lists roughly 390,000 clones, approximately 89% of them singletons.

This clonotype originated in a woman aged 25 to 39 with COVID-19, enrolled during active disease. Sequencing was carried out using peripheral blood. V is TRBV2 and J is TRBJ1-1; no clear D. CDR3 loop: CASTQSNTEAFF. In DNA, the CDR3 is TGTGCCAGCACTCAGTCGAACACTGAAGCTTTCTTT.